Shown below are 18 T cell receptor beta chains from a single sample sequenced in a study of T cells in Graves' hyperthyroidism and ophthalmopathy. TCR beta CDR3 regions were amplified from RNA transcripts. With the HTBI primer set, the TCR CDR3 went through a first round of RT-PCR. TCRdb independently ran MiXCR on the multiplex PCR reads; one entry per CDR3 protein. Here the sample spans hundreds of thousands of distinct CDR3 sequences, around 42% being singletons. Sequencing was done on a sample of peripheral blood or thyroid tissue (not recorded which). The receptor set was obtained from a woman under 30 with Graves' hyperthyroidism.

Worth noting for this clonotype: A much more abundant neighbour one base away suggests this may be a read error. V gene TRBV2 combines with J gene TRBJ2-2; 7 nucleotides agree with TRBD1. The V gene's germline CDR1 is SNHLY and CDR2 FYNNEI. The CDR3 runs to 14 residues. This CDR3 reads CASAGTANTGELVF. DNA of the CDR3: TGTGCCAGCGCCGGGACAGCGAACACCGGGGAGCTGGTTTTT. Using reference TRBV2 and TRBJ2-2 for the parts outside the CDR3, the full variable domain is EPEVTQTPSHQVTQMGQEVILRCVPISNHLYFYWYRQILGQKVEFLVSFYNNEISEKSEIFDDQFSVERPDGSNFTLKIRSTKLEDSAMYFCASAGTANTGELVFGEGSRLTVL.

For this clonotype: With a much larger clone just one base away, this may be a read error. The CDR3 region is CASSFTGEGDGYTF. The CDR3 bases are TGTGCCAGCAGCTTTACAGGGGAAGGGGATGGCTACACCTTC. V gene TRBV13 combines with J gene TRBJ1-2; 7 nucleotides agree with TRBD1. Unmatched junction bases numbered 7, after V lost 3 bases and J lost 6 bases. This CDR3 comprises 14 residues. Germline CDR1 is PRHDT and CDR2 is FYEKMQ (reference sequence).

This clonotype was seen repeatedly, ten times or more. The rearrangement uses TRBV20-1 and TRBJ1-5, with 9 bases identical to TRBD1. Germline V gives CDR1 DFQATT, CDR2 SNEGSKA (reference sequence). J gave up 7 bases and V 4 bases, and 2 bases lay outside the gene matches. The CDR3 covers 12 residues. The DNA of the CDR3 is TGCAGTGCTAAGGACAGGGGACAGCCCCAGCATTTT. Amino acid sequence: CSAKDRGQPQHF.

The rearrangement links TRBV7-9 to TRBJ2-5; 7 bases fit TRBD1. CDR1 and CDR2 from the germline V gene are SEHNR and FQNEAQ (reference sequence). The CDR3 consists of 19 residues. The V gene end was trimmed by 0 bases and the J gene end by 9 bases; junction bases not matched to a gene: 22. This CDR3 reads CASSLALGDSPTLNQPQYF. As DNA, the CDR3 is TGTGCCAGCAGCTTAGCGCTTGGGGACAGTCCGACGCTCAATCAGCCCCAGTACTTC.

The chain links TRBV12-3 or TRBV12-4 to TRBJ1-1, with D possibly matching TRBD1 (5 bases). Trimming took off 2 bases at V and 5 bases at J, with 15 bases between the two ends. The CDR3 totals 15 residues. CDR3 nucleotide sequence: TGTGCCAGCAGTTTATTTGTGGAGGAGGGGACTGAAGCTTTCTTT. It specifies CASSLFVEEGTEAFF.

Details on this clonotype: Being one base from a much bigger clone, this may be a read error. The V gene is TRBV7-9, the J gene TRBJ1-2; the D is unclear. The CDR3 is 15 residues long. Germline CDR1 SEHNR, CDR2 FQNEAQ (reference sequence). The CDR3 DNA follows: TGTGCCAACAGCTTAGCGCCAGATCCCACCTATGGCTACACCTTC. Its translation is CANSLAPDPTYGYTF.

This clonotype appeared a single time. One junction end does not reproduce the germline sequence, and a read error may be involved. The chain recombines TRBV9 with TRBJ2-2; 10 positions match TRBD2. Germline V gene sequence: CDR1 SGDLS, CDR2 YYNGEE. The CDR3 has 16 amino acids. In DNA form, the CDR3 reads TGTGCCAGCAGCCCCCGCAGCGGGAGGGAAGGCGGGGAGCCGTTTTTT. The encoded protein is CASSPRSGREGGEPFF.

The CDR3 coding sequence is TGCAGTGTTTCCCCTGCGGGGGAGACCCAGTACTTC. This encodes CSVSPAGETQYF. V is TRBV20-1 and J is TRBJ2-5, with D maybe TRBD2 (6 bases). This CDR3 has 12 residues. Trimming removed 7 bases from V and 5 bases from J, with 14 bases in between. Germline CDR1 and CDR2: DFQATT and SNEGSKA (reference sequence).

This clonotype was counted ten times or more. This rearrangement joins TRBV7-9 to TRBJ1-6; D is undetermined. CDR3 length: 12 residues. CDR1 and CDR2 from the germline V gene are SEHNR and FQNEAQ (reference sequence). The CDR3 is CAYRTGNSPLHF. In nucleotides, the CDR3 is TGTGCTTACCGGACGGGGAATTCACCCCTCCACTTT.

The gene calls are TRBV20-1 and TRBJ2-2; no firm D call. This CDR3 has 15 amino acids. Trimming took 6 bases from V and 2 from J, leaving 16 bases between them. Germline V gene lookup returns CDR1 DFQATT and CDR2 SNEGSKA (reference sequence). The CDR3 reads CSAESGLLNTGELFF. In DNA form, the CDR3 reads TGCAGTGCAGAGTCGGGTCTATTAAACACCGGGGAGCTGTTTTTT.

This clonotype occurred a few times. The chain couples TRBV20-1 to TRBJ2-7; TRBD2 matches 9 bases. The CDR3 contains 14 residues. Germline CDR1 is DFQATT and CDR2 is SNEGSKA (reference sequence). Trimming cost V 5 bases and J 5 bases; bases outside gene matches: 10. CDR3 protein: CSAVPSGMVDEQYF. The CDR3 nucleotides are TGCAGTGCTGTTCCTAGCGGGATGGTCGACGAGCAGTACTTC.

On this clonotype itself: This could be a read error, since a much larger clone is one nucleotide away. V is TRBV7-9 and J is TRBJ2-5; 8 bases are a match to TRBD2. The germline gives CDR1 SEHNR, CDR2 FQNEAQ (reference sequence). The length of the CDR3 is 14 residues. The CDR3 reads CSSSFGREGKTQYF. CDR3 DNA: TGTTCCAGCAGCTTCGGACGGGAGGGGAAGACCCAGTACTTC.

This clonotype was seen a few times. This rearrangement joins TRBV2 to TRBJ2-7; possible D gene TRBD1, 6 bases. The CDR3 spans 15 residues. CDR1 is SNHLY and CDR2 is FYNNEI in the germline V gene. The germline V and J ends were trimmed by 5 bases and 4 bases, with 18 bases remaining between them. The DNA for the CDR3 is TGTGCCAGCAGTTTCGACAGACGAGGGGGTTACGAGCAGTACTTC. This gives the protein CASSFDRRGGYEQYF.

The chain joins TRBV5-1 to TRBJ2-2; no clear D gene. CDR1 and CDR2 from the germline V gene are SGHRS and YFSETQ. There are 16 residues in the CDR3. The V and J ends lost 4 bases and 5 bases respectively, with 18 bases between them. CDR3 coding DNA: TGCGCCAGCAGCCCCTACGATCGGCGAAGGACCGGGGAGCTGTTTTTT. Protein product: CASSPYDRRRTGELFF. The full variable domain, in which reference TRBV5-1 and TRBJ2-2 provide the parts outside the CDR3, is KAGVTQTPRYLIKTRGQQVTLSCSPISGHRSVSWYQQTPGQGLQFLFEYFSETQRNKGNFPGRFSGRQFSNSRSEMNVSTLELGDSALYLCASSPYDRRRTGELFFGEGSRLTVL.

This clonotype was counted a few times. The chain has TRBV5-4 and TRBJ1-4; TRBD1 matches 8 bases. After removal of 4 bases from V and 11 bases from J, the junction contained 7 bases not matched to a gene. The CDR3 contains 13 residues. Germline CDR1 SGHNT, CDR2 YYREEE (reference sequence). The CDR3 spells CASSPTGQDKLFF. CDR3 coding DNA: TGTGCCAGCAGCCCTACGGGACAGGATAAACTGTTTTTT.

This clonotype was counted a few times. This chain uses TRBV7-6 with TRBJ2-7, with D perhaps given as TRBD1 or TRBD2 (5 bases each). Germline V lookup: CDR1 SGHVS, CDR2 FNYEAQ. The germline V and J ends were trimmed by 4 bases and 3 bases, with 10 bases remaining between them. The CDR3 runs 13 residues. This CDR3 reads CASSSRGVYEQYF. CDR3 nucleotides: TGTGCCAGCAGCTCAAGGGGAGTCTACGAGCAGTACTTC. Complete variable domain (other parts from reference TRBV7-6 and TRBJ2-7): GAGVSQSPRYKVTKRGQDVALRCDPISGHVSLYWYRQALGQGPEFLTYFNYEAQQDKSGLPNDRFSAERPEGSISTLTIQRTEQRDSAMYRCASSSRGVYEQYFGPGTRLTVT.

This clonotype was counted many times. V usage is TRBV6-5 and J usage is TRBJ1-6, with D possibly TRBD1 on 6 matching bases. Between the trimmed V and J ends, which lost 6 bases and 10 bases, there was a span of 13 bases. The CDR3 runs 13 residues. Germline V gene lookup returns CDR1 MNHEY and CDR2 SVGAGI. Here the CDR3 reads CASSTTGGSPLHF. The CDR3, as DNA: TGTGCCAGCAGCACGACAGGAGGCTCACCCCTCCACTTT.

This clonotype has just a few counts. V gene TRBV14 combines with J gene TRBJ1-1, with D unclear. Per the germline V gene, CDR1 is SGHDN and CDR2 is FVKESK. The CDR3 runs 11 residues. The V end lost 4 bases, the J end lost 11 bases, and 11 bases lay between the germline ends. CDR3 bases: TGTGCCAGCAGCCGATGGGAGGCGGCTTTCTTT. Amino acid sequence: CASSRWEAAFF.